This T cell receptor (beta chain) appears in the sequencing data of a study of vaccination and CD4 T cells after COVID-19. Study-level results: Post-vaccination, and not before, a median roughly 90% of reactive clones appeared in convalescent patients.

This sample's treatment: roughly 10-day PBMC culture with coronavirus spike peptide pools or control peptides (ViraFEST assay). V lost 4 bases and J lost 4; bases outside the gene matches: 10. The CDR3 sequence is 14 residues long. Germline V gives CDR1 SQVTM, CDR2 ANQGSEA. With respect to this clonotype: The antigen is not known.

Once obtained from cultured CD4+ T cells, the DNA was sequenced using the Oncomine TCR Beta short-read assay. In TCRdb, the PCR reads were re-called with MiXCR into one record per CDR3 protein. This sample has about 14,000 distinct CDR3 sequences, with over 50% found just once. Sample: CD4+ T cells from blood, cultured in vitro. The source is a human donor who had recovered from COVID-19. The V and J genes are TRBV29-1 and TRBJ2-7; 7 bases map to TRBD2. The CDR3 nucleotides are TGCAGCGTTGTTCTTGGGGGAGGGATTTACGAGCAGTACTTC. As protein: CSVVLGGGIYEQYF.